This T cell receptor beta chain was obtained from a study of T cell repertoires in cytomegalovirus infection. Whole-study context: Indications came from public TCR beta signatures; they pointed to CMV infection and to a matching HLA type. Regarding the study as a whole: CMV carriers having the relevant HLA were flagged by cumulative public TCR beta family frequency. CMV-specific HLA-C-restricted TCR beta clonotypes dominated the ex vivo response.

TCRdb recomputed calls from the reads with MiXCR, one row per CDR3 protein. The table lists tens of thousands of distinct CDR3 sequences, around 20% of them singletons. A few counts support this clonotype. Its antigen is unidentified. CDR1 and CDR2 (germline): SGHTA, FQGTGA. The CDR3 contains 15 residues. Unmatched junction bases numbered 7, after V lost 1 base and J lost 4 bases. The receptor's source is a human donor in good health (CMV status not recorded). Some clones in this sample may be carry-over from other donors' samples. V is TRBV7-3 and J is TRBJ2-7; 7 bases align to TRBD2. The sample in question was CD8+ T cells from cultured PBMCs, obtained from culture after CMV antigen stimulation. The CDR3 region is CASSLRNGEGYEQYF. DNA for the CDR3: TGTGCCAGCAGCTTAAGAAATGGGGAGGGATACGAGCAGTACTTC. Looking up the rest from reference TRBV7-3 and TRBJ2-7 gives the full variable domain: GAGVSQTPSNKVTEKGKYVELRCDPISGHTALYWYRQSLGQGPEFLIYFQGTGAADDSGLPNDRFFAVRPEGSVSTLKIQRTERGDSAVYLCASSLRNGEGYEQYFGPGTRLTVT.